Listed below are T cell receptor beta chains from one sample, sequenced in a study of T cell changes during pregnancy in multiple sclerosis. Libraries were prepared by immunoSEQ multiplex PCR; TCRdb keeps only in-frame clonotypes and omits some of them. This table holds about 110,000 clones, less than 95% found once. The sequencing here drew on peripheral blood, taken in the third trimester of pregnancy. Source of these receptors: a female donor in good health, enrolled as a control in a pregnancy study. The CDR3 runs from the conserved cysteine through the conserved F or W. Each record gives: D gene, J gene, V gene, CDR3 protein, CDR3 DNA. D genes are given only for firm matches.

>-|TRBJ2-2|TRBV5-1
CASSLGPKNTGELFF
TGCGCCAGCAGCTTGGGTCCAAAGAACACCGGGGAGCTGTTTTTT
>-|TRBJ1-1|TRBV7-3
CASSRSANTEAFF
TGTGCCAGCTCTAGGTCCGCGAACACTGAAGCTTTCTTT
>-|TRBJ2-3|TRBV18
CASSPLNVHTDTQYF
TGTGCCAGCTCACCACTCAACGTACACACAGATACGCAGTATTTT
>-|TRBJ2-3|TRBV5-1
CASSLEVRGVGTDTQYF
TGCGCCAGCAGCTTGGAAGTCAGGGGGGTGGGCACAGATACGCAGTATTTT
>TRBD2|TRBJ2-5|TRBV4-2
CASSRGLAETQYF
TGTGCCAGCAGCCGAGGACTAGCGGAGACCCAGTACTTC
>-|TRBJ1-1|TRBV5-1
CASSLETGDTEAFF
TGCGCCAGCAGCTTGGAGACGGGGGACACTGAAGCTTTCTTT
>TRBD2|TRBJ2-3|TRBV7-3
CASSQGVLAGGSIWADTQYF
TGTGCCAGCAGCCAGGGGGTCCTAGCGGGGGGCTCGATTTGGGCAGATACGCAGTATTTT
>-|TRBJ1-1|TRBV11-2
CASSLYQGYGTEAFF
TGTGCCAGCAGCTTATACCAGGGGTATGGCACTGAAGCTTTCTTT
>-|TRBJ2-2|TRBV7-3
CASSLEGTYSTGELFF
TGTGCCAGCAGCCTCGAGGGGACATACAGCACCGGGGAGCTGTTTTTT
>-|TRBJ1-3|TRBV4-3
CASSQDSGNTIYF
TGCGCCAGCAGCCAAGATTCGGGAAACACCATATATTTT
>TRBD2|TRBJ2-7|TRBV6-5
CASSAAGGSYEQYF
TGTGCCAGCAGTGCCGCGGGGGGCTCCTACGAGCAGTACTTC
>-|TRBJ1-2|TRBV7-8
CASSSEGVLNGYTF
TGTGCCAGCAGCTCAGAGGGGGTCTTGAATGGCTACACCTTC
>-|TRBJ2-2|TRBV7-2
CASSLVTGPTGELFF
TGTGCCAGCAGCTTAGTAACAGGACCCACCGGGGAGCTGTTTTTT
>TRBD1|TRBJ1-2|TRBV7-9
CASTWDRAGGYTF
TGTGCCAGCACCTGGGACAGGGCCGGGGGCTACACCTTC
>-|TRBJ1-2|TRBV5-5
CASSAEQGRGYGYTF
TGTGCCAGCAGCGCCGAACAGGGAAGGGGGTATGGCTACACCTTC
>-|TRBJ1-2|TRBV7-2
CASSSIAPAGGGYTF
TGTGCCAGCAGCTCGATTGCCCCGGCGGGGGGGGGCTACACCTTC
>-|TRBJ1-2|TRBV4-3
CASSQDGAEVYGYTF
TGCGCCAGCAGCCAAGATGGGGCAGAAGTCTATGGCTACACCTTC
>TRBD1|TRBJ1-1|TRBV6-6
CATSPTGPEAFF
TGTGCCACCTCGCCGACAGGGCCTGAAGCTTTCTTT
>-|TRBJ1-4|TRBV19
CASKSRGDATNEKLFF
TGTGCCAGTAAGTCGCGCGGCGATGCAACTAATGAAAAACTGTTTTTT
>TRBD1|TRBJ2-7|TRBV6-5
CASRGGQGDYEQYF
TGTGCCAGTCGGGGAGGACAGGGAGATTACGAGCAGTACTTC
>-|TRBJ1-4|TRBV6-6
CASSYSSEKLFF
TGTGCCAGCAGTTACTCTAGTGAAAAACTGTTTTTT
>-|TRBJ1-3|TRBV9
CASSVDAGRLSGNTIYF
TGTGCCAGCAGCGTAGATGCGGGGCGGCTCTCTGGAAACACCATATATTTT
>-|TRBJ1-1|TRBV4-3
CASSQRNTEAFF
TGCGCCAGCAGCCAGAGGAACACTGAAGCTTTCTTT